These 6 T cell receptor beta chains came from one sample sequenced in a study of blood T cell repertoires in COVID-19. TCRdb's copy holds only in-frame clones and misses some; the assay was immunoSEQ multiplex PCR. The table includes tens of thousands of clones, over 80% detected once. The sequencing input was peripheral blood. The receptor set was obtained from a woman in her forties or fifties with acute or convalescent COVID-19.

The rearrangement uses TRBV5-4 and TRBJ1-1; 9 nucleotides line up with TRBD1. The CDR3 extends over 14 amino acids. Germline V CDR1 and CDR2: SGHNT, YYREEE (reference sequence). V dropped 4 bases and J dropped 4; count of bases not matched to a gene: 5. The CDR3 DNA reads TGTGCCAGCAGCCAAAAGACAGGGGGCACTGAAGCTTTCTTT. Residues: CASSQKTGGTEAFF.

This chain links TRBV6-6 with TRBJ2-3, with 10 bases lining up with TRBD2. V shed 5 bases and J 6 bases; nucleotides not matched to a gene: 8. Looked up from germline, CDR1 is MNHNY and CDR2 is SVGAGI (reference sequence). This CDR3 region has 15 residues. CDR3 sequence reads: CASSPSGRASDTQYF. The CDR3 DNA is TGTGCCAGCAGTCCCAGCGGGAGGGCCTCTGATACGCAGTATTTT.

This chain connects TRBV5-1 to TRBJ2-7; 7 bases align to TRBD1. The germline V gene encodes CDR1 SGHRS and CDR2 YFSETQ. This CDR3 has 17 amino acids. The V segment lost 2 bases and the J segment 2 bases; nucleotides outside the gene matches: 13. CDR3 nucleotides: TGCGCCAGCAGCTTAAGGCCCCAGGACAGGAGGCCCTACGAGCAGTACTTC. Its translation is CASSLRPQDRRPYEQYF.

The chain uses TRBV5-1 and TRBJ2-5; 8 bases align to TRBD2. J gave up 1 base and V 7 bases, and 6 bases lay outside the gene matches. Germline V lookup: CDR1 SGHRS, CDR2 YFSETQ. The CDR3 covers 14 residues. The CDR3: CASSRGGTQETQYF. The CDR3 nucleotides are TGCGCCAGCTCACGCGGGGGGACCCAAGAGACCCAGTACTTC.

The chain carries TRBV5-1 and TRBJ1-1, with D perhaps TRBD1 (6 bases). V was trimmed by 0 bases and J by 3 bases, leaving 12 bases between them. Germline CDR1 and CDR2: SGHRS and YFSETQ. The CDR3 is 15 amino acids. This chain's CDR3 is CASSLEGRGYTEAFF. CDR3 sequence (DNA): TGCGCCAGCAGCTTGGAGGGCAGGGGCTACACTGAAGCTTTCTTT.

The chain employs TRBV18 and TRBJ1-6; D may be TRBD1 (6 bases). The germline gives CDR1 KGHSH, CDR2 LQKENI. This CDR3 is built from 16 residues. Trimming shortened V by 4 bases and J by 0 bases, and 10 bases separated the two germline ends. The CDR3 is CASSLSDSSYNSPLHF. The CDR3, as DNA: TGTGCCAGCTCACTCTCGGACAGCTCCTATAATTCACCCCTCCACTTT.